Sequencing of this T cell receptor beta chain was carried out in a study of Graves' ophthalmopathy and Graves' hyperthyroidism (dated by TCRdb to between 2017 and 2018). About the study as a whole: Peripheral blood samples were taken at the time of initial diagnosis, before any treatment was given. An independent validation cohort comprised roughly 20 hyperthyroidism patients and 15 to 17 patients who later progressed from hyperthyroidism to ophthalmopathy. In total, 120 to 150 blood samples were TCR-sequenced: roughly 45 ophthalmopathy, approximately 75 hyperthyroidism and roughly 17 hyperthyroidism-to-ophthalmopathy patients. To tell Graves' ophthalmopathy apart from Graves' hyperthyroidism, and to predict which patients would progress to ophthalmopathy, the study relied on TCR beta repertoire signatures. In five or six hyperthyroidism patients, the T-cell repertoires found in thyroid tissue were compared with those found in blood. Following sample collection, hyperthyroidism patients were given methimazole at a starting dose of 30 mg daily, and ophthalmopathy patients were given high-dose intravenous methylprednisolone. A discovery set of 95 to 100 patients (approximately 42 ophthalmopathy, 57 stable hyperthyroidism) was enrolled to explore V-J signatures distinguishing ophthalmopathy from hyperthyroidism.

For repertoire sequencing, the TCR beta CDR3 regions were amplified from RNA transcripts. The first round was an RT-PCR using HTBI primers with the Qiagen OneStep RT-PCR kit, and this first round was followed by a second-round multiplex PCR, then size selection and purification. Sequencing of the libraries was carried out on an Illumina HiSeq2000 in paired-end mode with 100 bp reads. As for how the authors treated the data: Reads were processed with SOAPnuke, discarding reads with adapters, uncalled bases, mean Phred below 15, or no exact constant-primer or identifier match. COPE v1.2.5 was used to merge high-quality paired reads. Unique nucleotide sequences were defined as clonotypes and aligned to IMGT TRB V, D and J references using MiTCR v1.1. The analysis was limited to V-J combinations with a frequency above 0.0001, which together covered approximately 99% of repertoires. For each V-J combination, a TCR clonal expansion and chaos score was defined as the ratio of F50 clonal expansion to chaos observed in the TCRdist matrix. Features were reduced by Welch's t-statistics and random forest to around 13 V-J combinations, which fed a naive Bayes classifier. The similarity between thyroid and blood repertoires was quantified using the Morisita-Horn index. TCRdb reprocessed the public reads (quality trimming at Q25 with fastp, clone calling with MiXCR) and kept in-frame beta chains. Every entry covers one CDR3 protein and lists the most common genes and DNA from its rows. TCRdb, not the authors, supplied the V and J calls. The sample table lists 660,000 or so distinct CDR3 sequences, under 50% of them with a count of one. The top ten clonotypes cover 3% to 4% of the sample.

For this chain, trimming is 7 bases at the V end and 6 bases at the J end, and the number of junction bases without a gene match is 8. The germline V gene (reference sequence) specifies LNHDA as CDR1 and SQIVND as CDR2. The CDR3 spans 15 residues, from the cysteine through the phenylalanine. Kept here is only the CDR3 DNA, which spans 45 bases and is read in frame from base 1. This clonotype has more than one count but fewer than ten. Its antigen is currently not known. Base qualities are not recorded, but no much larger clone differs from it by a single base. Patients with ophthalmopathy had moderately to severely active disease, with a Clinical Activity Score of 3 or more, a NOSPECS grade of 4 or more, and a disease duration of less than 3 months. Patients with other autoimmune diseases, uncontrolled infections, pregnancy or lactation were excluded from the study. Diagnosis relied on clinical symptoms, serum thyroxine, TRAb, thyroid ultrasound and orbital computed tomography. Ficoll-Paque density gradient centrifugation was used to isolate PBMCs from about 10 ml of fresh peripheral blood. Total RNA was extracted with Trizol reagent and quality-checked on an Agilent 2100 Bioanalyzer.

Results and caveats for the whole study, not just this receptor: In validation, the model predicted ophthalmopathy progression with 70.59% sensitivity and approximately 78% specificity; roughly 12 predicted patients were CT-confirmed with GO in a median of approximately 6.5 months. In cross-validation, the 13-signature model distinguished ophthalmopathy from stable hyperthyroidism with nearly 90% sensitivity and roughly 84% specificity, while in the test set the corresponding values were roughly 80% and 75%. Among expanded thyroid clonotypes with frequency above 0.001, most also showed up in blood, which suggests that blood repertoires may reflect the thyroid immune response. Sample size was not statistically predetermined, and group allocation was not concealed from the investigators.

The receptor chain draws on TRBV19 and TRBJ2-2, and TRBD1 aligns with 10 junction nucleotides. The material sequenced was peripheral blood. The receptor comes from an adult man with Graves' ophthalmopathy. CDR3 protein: CASKGTGTGAGELFF. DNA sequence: TGTGCCAGTAAGGGGACCGGGACAGGGGCCGGGGAGCTGTTTTTT.